Listed below are T cell receptor beta chains from one sample, sequenced in a study of blood T cell repertoires in COVID-19. Some clones are missing from TCRdb's copy, which holds only in-frame ones; the method was immunoSEQ multiplex PCR. The table includes about 42,000 clones, roughly nine tenths detected once. Sequenced input: peripheral blood. The receptors derive from a man younger than 40 with active or convalescent COVID-19. The CDR3 runs from the conserved cysteine through the conserved F or W. Each record gives: V gene, clone size, D gene, J gene, CDR3 DNA, CDR3 protein. D genes are given only for firm matches. Expanded clones get a size class; other rows say once, few or many, or leave the size out.

TRBV3-1/TRBV3-2,-,-,TRBJ2-5,TGTGCCAGCAGCCAAGGCCCCCAGGGGAGAAGAAAGACCCAGTACTTC,CASSQGPQGRRKTQYF
TRBV11-2,-,TRBD1,TRBJ2-1,TGTGCCAGCAGCTTAGTTGGACAGGGGCCGCAGGGCAATGAGCAGTTCTTC,CASSLVGQGPQGNEQFF
TRBV6-4,-,-,TRBJ2-2,TGTGCCAGCAGAATCGACAGCTTCGCCGGGGAGCTGTTTTTT,CASRIDSFAGELFF
TRBV2,-,TRBD1,TRBJ2-5,TGTGCCAGCGGCAGGGGGTTGGAGACCCAGTACTTC,CASGRGLETQYF
TRBV7-2,-,TRBD1,TRBJ1-3,TGTGCCAGCAGCCAGAGGTCACAGGGGTTAGGAAACACCATATATTTT,CASSQRSQGLGNTIYF
TRBV7-2,-,-,TRBJ2-3,TGTGCCAGCAGCTTAGGTCGGGGGGCTCGCACAGATACGCAGTATTTT,CASSLGRGARTDTQYF
TRBV6-5,-,TRBD1,TRBJ2-7,TGTGCCAGCACCTGGGACAGGGGGTTTTCTTACGAGCAGTACTTC,CASTWDRGFSYEQYF
TRBV19,few,-,TRBJ2-5,TGTGCCAGTAGTCGCCATGGGCCTGTCGAGACCCAGTACTTC,CASSRHGPVETQYF
TRBV29-1,few,TRBD1,TRBJ2-1,TGCAGCGGGGGGACAGGGGCATACAATGAGCAGTTCTTC,CSGGTGAYNEQFF
TRBV7-9,-,TRBD2,TRBJ2-7,TGTGCCAGCAGCCCGGGGGCGGGGGGGCTCCCCCCCTTATACGAGCAGTACTTC,CASSPGAGGLPPLYEQYF
TRBV5-4,once,-,TRBJ2-1,TGTGCCAGCAGCTTGGCTCCGGTGTCAGCGGGTGACCGTAACCAGTTCTTC,CASSLAPVSAGDRNQFF
TRBV15,-,TRBD1,TRBJ2-1,TGTGCCACCAGCAGAAACACAGGGGCTGAGCAGTTCTTC,CATSRNTGAEQFF
TRBV2,-,TRBD2,TRBJ2-1,TGTGCCAGCCTTAGCGGGAGGGGCTACAATGAGCAGTTCTTC,CASLSGRGYNEQFF
TRBV3-1/TRBV3-2,-,-,TRBJ1-1,TGTGCCAGCAGCTCGGACAGGAACACTGAAGCTTTCTTT,CASSSDRNTEAFF
TRBV15,-,-,TRBJ2-5,TGTGCCACCAGCAGAGATCGGGGGGCAGAAGAGACCCAGTACTTC,CATSRDRGAEETQYF
TRBV5-1,-,TRBD1,TRBJ1-1,TGCGCCAGCAGCCCTCTGACAGGGACCAGAGGCACTGAAGCTTTCTTT,CASSPLTGTRGTEAFF
TRBV19,medium-sized,-,TRBJ2-1,TGTGCCAGTAGTATCTTCGGCCAGGAGTTCTTC,CASSIFGQEFF
TRBV7-8,-,TRBD1,TRBJ1-3,TGTGCCAGCAGCCCTGGGACAGGGAGAACTGGAAACACCATATATTTT,CASSPGTGRTGNTIYF
TRBV5-1,-,TRBD1,TRBJ1-1,TGCGCCAGCAGCCCGGGACAGACTAACACTGAAGCTTTCTTT,CASSPGQTNTEAFF
TRBV24-1,-,-,TRBJ2-1,TGTGCCACCAGTGATGTACCCCGGGACTGGAAGATAGATGAGCAGTTCTTC,CATSDVPRDWKIDEQFF
TRBV6-6,-,TRBD1,TRBJ1-2,TGTGCCAGCAGCTCTCCGACAGGGAGTTCTGGCTACACCTTC,CASSSPTGSSGYTF
TRBV14,-,-,TRBJ2-5,TGTGCCAGCAGCTCCACCGTCCTAGCGACCTACGGAGAGACCCAGTACTTC,CASSSTVLATYGETQYF
TRBV25-1,-,-,TRBJ1-4,TGTGCCAGCAGTGAACCTAGGACTAATGAAAAACTGTTTTTT,CASSEPRTNEKLFF
TRBV28,-,-,TRBJ1-6,TGTGCCAGCAGTTTTTCGCGCGGAATTAATTCACCCCTCCACTTT,CASSFSRGINSPLHF
TRBV7-6,-,-,TRBJ2-2,TGTGCCAGCAGCTTAGGTTCAGGGGTTGGAACCGGGGAGCTGTTTTTT,CASSLGSGVGTGELFF
TRBV5-4,few,TRBD1,TRBJ1-1,TGTGCCAGCAGCTTTGGAGGGGGCGTGATGAACACTGAAGCTTTCTTT,CASSFGGGVMNTEAFF
TRBV28,-,TRBD1,TRBJ1-4,TGTGCCAGCAGTTCTGGACAGGGACAACTGTTTTTT,CASSSGQGQLFF
TRBV29-1,-,TRBD1,TRBJ1-4,TGCAGCGTTGGGCGCAGGGGGGATGAAAAACTGTTTTTT,CSVGRRGDEKLFF
TRBV7-8,-,-,TRBJ1-2,TGTGCCAGCAGCCCGGGGGGTGACTATGGCTACACCTTC,CASSPGGDYGYTF
TRBV14,-,TRBD1,TRBJ2-7,TGTGCCAGCAGCCTCAGGACAGGGGGAGGCGAGCAGTACTTC,CASSLRTGGGEQYF
TRBV18,once,-,TRBJ1-6,TGTGCCAGCTCACCAAACAGGGATTCACCCCTCCACTTT,CASSPNRDSPLHF
TRBV6-6,-,-,TRBJ1-1,TGTGCCAGCAGCAGGGGAAGTGAAGCTTTCTTT,CASSRGSEAFF
TRBV15,few,TRBD1,TRBJ2-2,TGTGCCACCAGCAGAGAAGGGGGCCCGGGAGGGGAGCTGTTTTTT,CATSREGGPGGELFF
TRBV6-5,-,-,TRBJ1-6,TGTGCCAGCAGTTACCGAGCCGGGGGGGGAGATTCACCCCTCCACTTT,CASSYRAGGGDSPLHF
TRBV4-3,-,TRBD2,TRBJ2-1,TGCGCCAGCAGCCAAGTAGCGGGAAATGAGCAGTTCTTC,CASSQVAGNEQFF
TRBV5-1,-,TRBD1,TRBJ1-2,TGCGCCAGCAGCTTGGCCGGAGGGGGCAGTGGTGGCTACACCTTC,CASSLAGGGSGGYTF